The T cell receptor (beta chain) described here comes from a study of cytomegalovirus exposure and HLA in healthy donors. Overall study results and limits: As immune exposure information, only CMV serostatus was available.

CDR1 and CDR2 (germline): SQVTM, ANQGSEA. The V gene end was trimmed by 7 bases and the J gene end by 2 bases; junction bases not matched to a gene: 4. CDR3 length equals 12 residues. Comment on this clone: Its antigen is unknown.

60 Vbeta and 13 Jbeta primers were used in PCR. Some clones are missing from TCRdb's copy, which holds only in-frame ones; the method was immunoSEQ multiplex PCR. The table records around 140,000 clones, approximately 71% of them present only once. The sequencing input was PBMCs. The chain recombines TRBV29-1 with TRBJ1-2; 7 bases agree with TRBD1. The clonotype comes from a man aged 40-50 years in good health and CMV-seronegative. Written as DNA, the CDR3 is TGCAGCGCCGAGACAGGGAACTATGGCTACACCTTC. Protein product: CSAETGNYGYTF.